This section outlines one T cell receptor beta chain sequence together with its context. The data originate from a study of blood T cell repertoires in COVID-19. Study overall: Samples came from the United States, Italy and Spain, spanning acute and convalescent COVID-19.

The V and J ends lost 3 bases and 6 bases, in that order; junction bases with no gene match: 7. The CDR3 runs to 14 residues. Germline V gene lookup returns CDR1 DFQATT and CDR2 SNEGSKA (reference sequence). The repertoire was sequenced with immunoSEQ multiplex PCR; TCRdb's copy has only in-frame clones and lacks some. This sample has 300,000 to 350,000 clones; 88% occur once, and the top ten carry approximately 1%. The TCR originated in a woman aged 25 to 39 who had been exposed to COVID-19. J is TRBJ1-4 and V is TRBV20-1, with 7 bases lining up with TRBD1. The material sequenced was PBMCs or T cells enriched from blood (not recorded which). CDR3 sequence reads: CSASSGGGYEKLFF. CDR3 nucleotide sequence: TGCAGTGCTAGTTCAGGGGGTGGATATGAAAAACTGTTTTTT.